The 3 T cell receptor beta chains below were found in one sample sequenced in a study of blood T cell repertoires in COVID-19. Libraries were prepared by immunoSEQ multiplex PCR; TCRdb keeps only in-frame clonotypes and omits some of them. The sample has around 110,000 clones, 80% to 85% seen once. The specimen sequenced was peripheral blood. These receptor sequences come from a human donor in a cohort sampled during active COVID-19.

This chain uses TRBV28 with TRBJ2-7, with D possibly being TRBD2 (6 bases). The CDR3 length is 13 residues. V lost 6 bases to trimming and J lost 6 bases, with 15 bases between them. Germline CDR1 reads MDHEN; CDR2 reads SYDVKM. CDR3 nucleotides: TGTGCCAGCAGACCGGGACTTATAGCCGAGCAGTACTTC. Translated, it gives CASRPGLIAEQYF.

This chain uses TRBV7-2 with TRBJ2-7; TRBD2 matches 10 bases. Losses at the gene ends were 4 bases for V and 1 base for J; bases not matched to a gene: 4. This CDR3 has 15 residues. From germline, CDR1 is SGHTA and CDR2 FQGNSA. The CDR3 DNA is TGTGCCAGCAGCTCCGGGACTAGCGTATCCTACGAGCAGTACTTC. Encoded protein: CASSSGTSVSYEQYF.

The genes are TRBV27 and TRBJ1-4; 8 bases agree with TRBD1. CDR1 and CDR2 from the germline V gene are MNHEY and SMNVEV (reference sequence). Unmatched junction bases numbered 4, after V lost 0 bases and J lost 4 bases. This CDR3 spans 16 amino acids. The CDR3 DNA sequence: TGTGCCAGCAGTTTATCCAGGGGGCCGGGTAATGAAAAACTGTTTTTT. This gives the protein CASSLSRGPGNEKLFF.